This T cell receptor (beta chain) comes out of a study of blood T cell repertoires in COVID-19. After removal of 3 bases from V and 0 bases from J, the junction contained 9 bases not matched to a gene. Germline V CDR1 and CDR2: SGHTS, YDEGEE. This CDR3 comprises 16 residues. TCRdb keeps only in-frame clones here, not all; method: immunoSEQ multiplex PCR. The profile shows 90,000 to 120,000 clones, around 79% of them singletons. This clone was seen a handful of times. V usage is TRBV5-8 and J usage is TRBJ2-7; 7 bases are a match to TRBD1. The sequencing input was peripheral blood. This clonotype was sampled from a man aged 65-85 years with active or convalescent COVID-19. The CDR3 loop reads CASSSDRETGSYEQYF. The CDR3 coding sequence is TGTGCCAGCAGCTCCGACAGGGAAACGGGCTCCTACGAGCAGTACTTC.